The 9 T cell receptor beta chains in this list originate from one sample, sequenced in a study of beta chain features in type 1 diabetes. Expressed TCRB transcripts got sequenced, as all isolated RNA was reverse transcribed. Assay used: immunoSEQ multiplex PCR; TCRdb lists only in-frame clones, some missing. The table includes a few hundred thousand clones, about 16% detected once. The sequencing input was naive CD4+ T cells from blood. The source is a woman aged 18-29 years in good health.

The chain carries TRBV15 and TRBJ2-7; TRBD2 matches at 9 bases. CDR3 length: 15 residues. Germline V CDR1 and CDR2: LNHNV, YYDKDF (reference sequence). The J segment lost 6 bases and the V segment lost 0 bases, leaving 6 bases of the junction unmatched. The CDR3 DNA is TGTGCCACCAGCAGAGAATGGACTAGCGTCTCCGAGCAGTACTTC. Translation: CATSREWTSVSEQYF.

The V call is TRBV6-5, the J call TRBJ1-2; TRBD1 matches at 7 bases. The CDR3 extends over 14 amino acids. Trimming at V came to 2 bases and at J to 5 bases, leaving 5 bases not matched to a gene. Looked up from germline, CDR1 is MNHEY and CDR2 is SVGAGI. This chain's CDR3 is CASSYGDSNYGYTF. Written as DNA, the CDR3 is TGTGCCAGCAGTTACGGGGACAGTAATTATGGCTACACCTTC.

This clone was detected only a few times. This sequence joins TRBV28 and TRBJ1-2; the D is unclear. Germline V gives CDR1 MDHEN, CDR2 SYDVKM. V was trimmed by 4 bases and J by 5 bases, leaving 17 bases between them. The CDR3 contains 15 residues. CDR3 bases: TGTGCCAGCAGTTCCGCGGACTCAATGGGGTATGGCTACACCTTC. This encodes CASSSADSMGYGYTF.

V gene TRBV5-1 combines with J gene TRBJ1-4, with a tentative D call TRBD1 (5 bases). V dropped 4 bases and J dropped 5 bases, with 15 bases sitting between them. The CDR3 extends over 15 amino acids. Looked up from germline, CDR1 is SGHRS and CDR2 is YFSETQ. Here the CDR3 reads CASSESAGRNEKLFF. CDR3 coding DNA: TGCGCCAGCAGCGAGTCAGCGGGGCGGAATGAAAAACTGTTTTTT.

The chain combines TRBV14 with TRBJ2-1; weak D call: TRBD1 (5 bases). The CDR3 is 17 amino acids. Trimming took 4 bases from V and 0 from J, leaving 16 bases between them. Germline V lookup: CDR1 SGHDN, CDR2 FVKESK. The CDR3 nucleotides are TGTGCCAGCAGCCGTATTAAAAGACAGCTCTCCTACAATGAGCAGTTCTTC. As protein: CASSRIKRQLSYNEQFF. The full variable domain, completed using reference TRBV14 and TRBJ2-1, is EAGVTQFPSHSVIEKGQTVTLRCDPISGHDNLYWYRRVMGKEIKFLLHFVKESKQDESGMPNNRFLAERTGGTYSTLKVQPAELEDSGVYFCASSRIKRQLSYNEQFFGPGTRLTVL.

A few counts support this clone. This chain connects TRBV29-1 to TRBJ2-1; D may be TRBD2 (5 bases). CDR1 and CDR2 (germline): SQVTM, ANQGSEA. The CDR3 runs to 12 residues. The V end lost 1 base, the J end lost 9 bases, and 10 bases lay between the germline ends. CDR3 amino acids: CSVEAVGIEQFF. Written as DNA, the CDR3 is TGCAGCGTTGAAGCTGTCGGGATTGAGCAGTTCTTC.

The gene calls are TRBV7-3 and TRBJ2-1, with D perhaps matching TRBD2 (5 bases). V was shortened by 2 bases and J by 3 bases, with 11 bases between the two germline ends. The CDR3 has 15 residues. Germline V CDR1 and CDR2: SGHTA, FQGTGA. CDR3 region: CASSLVPGIYNEQFF. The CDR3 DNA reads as TGTGCCAGCAGCTTAGTTCCGGGGATCTACAATGAGCAGTTCTTC.

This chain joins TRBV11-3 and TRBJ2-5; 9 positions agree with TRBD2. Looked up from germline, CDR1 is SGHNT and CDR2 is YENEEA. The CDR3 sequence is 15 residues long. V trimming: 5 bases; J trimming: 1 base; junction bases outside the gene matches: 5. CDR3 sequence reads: CASSAGTSSQETQYF. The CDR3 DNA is TGTGCCAGCAGCGCCGGGACTAGCAGCCAAGAGACCCAGTACTTC.

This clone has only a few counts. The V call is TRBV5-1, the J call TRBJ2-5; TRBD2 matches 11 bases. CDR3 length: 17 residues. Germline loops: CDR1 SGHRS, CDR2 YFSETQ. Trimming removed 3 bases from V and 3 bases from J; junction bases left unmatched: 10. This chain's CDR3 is CASSSLVATSGKETQYF. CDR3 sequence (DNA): TGCGCCAGCAGCTCGCTCGTTGCGACTAGCGGGAAAGAGACCCAGTACTTC.